A single sample is the source of the 26 T cell receptor beta chains below, sequenced in a study of cytomegalovirus exposure and HLA in healthy donors. The table came from immunoSEQ multiplex PCR; TCRdb's copy has only in-frame clones and leaves some out. The repertoire consists of some 230,000 clones, with 80% to 95% occurring once and the leading ten covering 0.8% to 1.2%. The sample taken for sequencing was PBMCs. Source of these receptors: a woman in her late teens or twenties in good health and CMV-seronegative.

The chain carries TRBV4-1 and TRBJ1-2; TRBD1 agrees at 10 bases. This CDR3 has 16 residues. With V trimmed by 0 bases and J by 6 bases, 7 bases remained unmatched. Per the germline V gene, CDR1 is MGHRA and CDR2 is YSYEKL. In DNA, the CDR3 is TGCGCCAGCAGCCAAGATACCGCCGGGACAGGGGATGGCTACACCTTC. Translating gives CASSQDTAGTGDGYTF.

The chain links TRBV2 to TRBJ2-7; 11 positions match TRBD2. The CDR3 contains 15 residues. Germline trimming cut 5 bases from V and 2 bases from J; bases unmatched to any gene: 5. The germline CDR1 and CDR2 sequences are SNHLY and FYNNEI. The CDR3 sequence: CASSMASGGTYEQYF. DNA for the CDR3: TGTGCCAGCAGTATGGCTAGCGGGGGGACCTACGAGCAGTACTTC.

This chain uses TRBV11-2 with TRBJ1-1; D possibly corresponds to TRBD1 (5 bases). This CDR3 has 15 amino acids. Germline CDR1 and CDR2: SGHAT and FQNNGV. Trimming removed 5 bases from V and 0 bases from J, with 13 bases in between. In DNA, the CDR3 is TGTGCCAGCAGCCCACAGGTGATTGTGAACACTGAAGCTTTCTTT. It is translated as CASSPQVIVNTEAFF.

The V gene is TRBV29-1, the J gene TRBJ2-1; 9 bases align to TRBD1. There are 13 residues in the CDR3. Germline loops: CDR1 SQVTM, CDR2 ANQGSEA. V dropped 5 bases and J dropped 6; count of bases not matched to a gene: 5. The CDR3 loop is CSVLTGGLNEQFF. In DNA form, the CDR3 reads TGCAGCGTTCTGACAGGGGGTCTCAATGAGCAGTTCTTC.

The CDR3 bases are TGTGCCAGTAGTTCAGCCCTGACAGGTCCCCTAAACGAGCAGTACTTC. This encodes CASSSALTGPLNEQYF. The rearrangement joins TRBV19 to TRBJ2-7, with D possibly matching TRBD1 (6 bases). V lost 5 bases, J lost 5 bases, and 22 bases lay in between. The CDR3 is 16 amino acids. CDR1 LNHDA and CDR2 SQIVND come from the germline V gene (reference sequence).

This clone occurred once. The chain joins TRBV18 to TRBJ2-5; possibly TRBD1 for D (6 bases). This CDR3 region has 15 residues. Germline CDR1 is KGHSH and CDR2 is LQKENI. V lost 2 bases and J 2 bases, leaving 12 bases between the germline ends. The CDR3 sequence is CASSPTDRPQETQYF. CDR3 DNA: TGTGCCAGCTCACCAACGGACAGACCGCAAGAGACCCAGTACTTC.

This rearrangement joins TRBV5-1 to TRBJ1-6, with D unresolved. The V gene's germline CDR1 is SGHRS and CDR2 YFSETQ. The CDR3 loop spans 13 amino acids. Trimming pared 5 bases from V and 3 bases from J, leaving 6 bases between. The CDR3 is CASSRSYNSPLHF. The CDR3 DNA reads as TGCGCCAGCAGTAGAAGCTATAATTCACCCCTCCACTTT.

The gene calls are TRBV2 and TRBJ2-1; D gene ambiguous. The CDR3 contains 14 residues. Trimming took 5 bases from V and 1 from J, leaving 9 bases between them. In germline, CDR1 is SNHLY, CDR2 FYNNEI. The CDR3 DNA sequence: TGTGCCAGCAGTCGGTGGTTTTCCTACAATGAGCAGTTCTTC. Translated, it gives CASSRWFSYNEQFF.

In its sample, this clone was seen a few times. V usage is TRBV13 and J usage is TRBJ1-2, with 8 positions matching TRBD1. V lost 2 bases and J lost 6; bases outside the gene matches: 2. In germline, CDR1 is PRHDT, CDR2 FYEKMQ (reference sequence). The CDR3 runs 13 residues. The CDR3 spells CASSLIQGDGYTF. In DNA form, the CDR3 reads TGTGCCAGCAGCTTAATACAGGGGGATGGCTACACCTTC.

The CDR3 reads CASSLGGLGQLNEKLFF. CDR3 DNA sequence: TGCGCCAGCAGCTTGGGAGGCCTTGGACAGCTTAATGAAAAACTGTTTTTT. The J gene is TRBJ1-4, the V gene TRBV5-1, with D perhaps TRBD1 (6 bases). Germline CDR1 reads SGHRS; CDR2 reads YFSETQ. The CDR3 runs to 17 residues. Trimming removed 0 bases at V and 4 bases at J, with 16 bases between.

The chain links TRBV27 to TRBJ2-7; 10 bases line up with TRBD2. V was pared by 2 bases and J by 4 bases, with 8 bases of the junction left unmatched. This CDR3 is built from 16 residues. Germline V gene lookup returns CDR1 MNHEY and CDR2 SMNVEV (reference sequence). This CDR3 reads CASSLRSSGSKYEQYF. CDR3 in DNA: TGTGCCAGCAGTTTACGGTCTAGCGGGAGCAAGTACGAGCAGTACTTC.

The chain employs TRBV5-1 and TRBJ2-1; D may be TRBD2 (9 bases). V was clipped by 4 bases and J by 7 bases, with 21 bases between them. The germline gives CDR1 SGHRS, CDR2 YFSETQ. This CDR3 comprises 16 residues. CDR3 in amino acids: CASSLGPSGTGNEQFF. The CDR3 DNA follows: TGCGCCAGCAGCCTGGGGCCTAGCGGGACAGGAAATGAGCAGTTCTTC.

V usage is TRBV29-1 and J usage is TRBJ1-5; 8 bases are shared with TRBD1. Germline lookup yields CDR1 SQVTM and CDR2 ANQGSEA. The CDR3 contains 14 residues. The V segment lost 4 bases and the J segment 4 bases; nucleotides outside the gene matches: 6. The CDR3: CSVVTGGPNQPQHF. CDR3 coding DNA: TGCAGCGTTGTAACAGGGGGGCCTAATCAGCCCCAGCATTTT.

The rearrangement joins TRBV4-2 to TRBJ2-5; D is undetermined. With 2 bases removed from V and 0 bases from J, the gap between germline ends came to 7 bases. The CDR3 has 14 residues. The germline V gene has CDR1 LGHNA and CDR2 YNFKEQ. CDR3 bases: TGTGCCAGCAGCCAAACTTCGTACCAAGAGACCCAGTACTTC. Amino acid sequence: CASSQTSYQETQYF.

This sequence joins TRBV6-5 and TRBJ1-5, with TRBD1 identical over 7 bases. J was trimmed by 0 bases and V by 4 bases; bases with no gene match: 3. From germline, CDR1 is MNHEY and CDR2 SVGAGI. The CDR3 sequence is 15 residues long. The CDR3 sequence: CASSSGTASNQPQHF. The CDR3 bases are TGTGCCAGCAGTTCCGGGACAGCTAGCAATCAGCCCCAGCATTTT.

The chain joins TRBV2 to TRBJ2-7, with 14 bases lining up with TRBD2. V trimming: 8 bases; J trimming: 7 bases; junction bases outside the gene matches: 10. The CDR3 runs to 15 residues. Germline V gene sequence: CDR1 SNHLY, CDR2 FYNNEI. The CDR3 region is CASRAGTSGSGEQYF. DNA of the CDR3: TGTGCCAGCCGTGCCGGGACTAGCGGGAGCGGGGAGCAGTACTTC.

The J gene is TRBJ2-7, the V gene TRBV19, with 7 bases that match TRBD1. Germline values: CDR1 LNHDA, CDR2 SQIVND (reference sequence). CDR3 length equals 14 residues. After removal of 4 bases from V and 2 bases from J, the junction contained 5 bases not matched to a gene. CDR3 residues: CASSRQGRTYEQYF. CDR3 nucleotides: TGTGCCAGTAGTAGACAGGGCCGAACCTACGAGCAGTACTTC.

The J gene is TRBJ1-4, the V gene TRBV28; 10 bases agree with TRBD1. V was clipped by 4 bases and J by 0 bases; unmatched bases: 5. CDR1 is MDHEN, CDR2 SYDVKM, per germline. CDR3 length: 17 residues. The CDR3 sequence: CASSSRQGAATNEKLFF. CDR3 nucleotides: TGTGCCAGCAGTTCCCGACAGGGGGCGGCAACTAATGAAAAACTGTTTTTT.

This chain connects TRBV6-1 to TRBJ1-6; tentatively, D is TRBD1 (5 bases). This CDR3 is 16 amino acids long. Germline CDR1 MNHNS, CDR2 SASEGT. V lost 3 bases, J lost 5 bases, and 14 bases lay in between. CDR3 sequence reads: CASSEEWGPDNSPLHF. In DNA, the CDR3 is TGTGCCAGCAGTGAGGAGTGGGGCCCCGATAATTCACCCCTCCACTTT.

The chain couples TRBV5-1 to TRBJ1-1, with 8 bases matching TRBD1. From germline, CDR1 is SGHRS and CDR2 YFSETQ. This CDR3 comprises 15 residues. The V segment lost 4 bases and the J segment 5 bases; nucleotides outside the gene matches: 10. The chain's CDR3 is CASSQSTGGRTEAFF. The DNA for the CDR3 is TGCGCCAGCAGCCAGAGTACAGGGGGAAGAACTGAAGCTTTCTTT.

The chain carries TRBV5-1 and TRBJ1-2, with TRBD1 identical over 8 bases. Germline assignment: CDR1 SGHRS and CDR2 YFSETQ. With V trimmed by 0 bases and J by 7 bases, 5 bases remained unmatched. The CDR3 is 14 amino acids. The CDR3 region is CASSLAGQGSGYTF. The CDR3 bases are TGCGCCAGCAGCTTGGCCGGACAGGGCTCTGGCTACACCTTC.

The rearrangement joins TRBV11-2 to TRBJ1-4; D ambiguous. There are 15 residues in the CDR3. Trimming removed 5 bases from V and 3 bases from J, with 13 bases in between. Germline assignment: CDR1 SGHAT and CDR2 FQNNGV. The CDR3 here is CASSRLRSSNEKLFF. DNA of the CDR3: TGTGCCAGCAGCCGACTTCGATCATCTAATGAAAAACTGTTTTTT.

CDR3 coding DNA: TGTGCCTGGAGTCGGGGGGCCCTCTCCTACGAGCAGTACTTC. This sequence encodes CAWSRGALSYEQYF. This sequence joins TRBV30 and TRBJ2-7; TRBD2 is a possible D gene (7 bases). The CDR3 has 14 amino acids. The germline CDR1 and CDR2 sequences are GTSNPN and SVGIG (reference sequence). V was shortened by 2 bases and J by 0 bases, with 11 bases between the two germline ends.

This chain links TRBV7-2 with TRBJ2-3; D possibly corresponds to TRBD2 (6 bases). The CDR3 runs to 17 residues. Trimming shortened V by 2 bases and J by 6 bases, and 21 bases separated the two germline ends. The germline V gene encodes CDR1 SGHTA and CDR2 FQGNSA. CDR3 sequence (DNA): TGTGCCAGCAGCTTAACCAGGGACTGGAGGCAGTCGGATACGCAGTATTTT. Encoded protein: CASSLTRDWRQSDTQYF.

A single count supports this clone. The CDR3 here is CASSPGHRYGTKNIQYF. The CDR3 nucleotides are TGTGCCAGCAGCCCGGGACACCGATACGGAACCAAAAACATTCAGTACTTC. This sequence joins TRBV7-6 and TRBJ2-4, with D possibly matching TRBD1 (6 bases). The length of the CDR3 is 17 residues. The germline V gene encodes CDR1 SGHVS and CDR2 FNYEAQ. Trimming shortened V by 5 bases and J by 2 bases, and 19 bases separated the two germline ends.

The chain carries TRBV27 and TRBJ2-7; D unresolved. Germline-derived CDR1 and CDR2 are MNHEY and SMNVEV (reference sequence). Trimming cost V 0 bases and J 7 bases, with 10 bases left between them. There are 13 residues in the CDR3. CDR3 sequence: CASSLSKSGEQYF. CDR3 DNA: TGTGCCAGCAGTTTATCTAAGTCGGGTGAGCAGTACTTC.